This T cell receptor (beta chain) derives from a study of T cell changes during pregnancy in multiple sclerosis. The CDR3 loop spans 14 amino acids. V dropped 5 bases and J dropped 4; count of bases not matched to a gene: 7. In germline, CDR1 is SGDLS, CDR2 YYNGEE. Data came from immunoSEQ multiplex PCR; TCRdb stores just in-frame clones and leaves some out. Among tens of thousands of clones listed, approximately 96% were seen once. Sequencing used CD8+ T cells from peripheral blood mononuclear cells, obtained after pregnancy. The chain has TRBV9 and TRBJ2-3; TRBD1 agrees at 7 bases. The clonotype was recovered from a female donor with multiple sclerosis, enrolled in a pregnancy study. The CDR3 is CASSAKTGPDTQYF. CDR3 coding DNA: TGTGCCAGCAGTGCTAAGACAGGGCCAGATACGCAGTATTTT. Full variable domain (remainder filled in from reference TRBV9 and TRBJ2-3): DSGVTQTPKHLITATGQRVTLRCSPRSGDLSVYWYQQSLDQGLQFLIQYYNGEERAKGNILERFSAQQFPDLHSELNLSSLELGDSALYFCASSAKTGPDTQYFGPGTRLTVL.